This TCR beta chain stems from a study of cytomegalovirus exposure and HLA in healthy donors. The study's findings and limits: Analyses of presence and absence presupposed an approximately uniform sequencing depth across donors.

With regard to this clone: Its antigen remains unknown.

The V gene's germline CDR1 is MNHEY and CDR2 SMNVEV (reference sequence). This CDR3 spans 16 amino acids. PCR amplification relied on 60 Vbeta primers (plus 13 Jbeta primers). As handled by the study authors: An analysis performed later counted roughly 80 million unique TCR beta chains (roughly 11 million of them shared). The repertoire was sequenced with immunoSEQ multiplex PCR; TCRdb's copy has only in-frame clones and lacks some. From that table come the V and J calls and clone size; the DNA was used to work out D and trimming. In the table there are about 140,000 clones, 75% to 80% of which are singletons.

The chain has TRBV27 and TRBJ2-5, with D maybe TRBD2 (6 bases). The DNA end is more similar to TRBJ2-7, so the J call may be wrong. Sequencing was done on a sample of PBMCs. This receptor was identified in a female donor in good health and CMV-seronegative. The CDR3 reads CASSSPGVAVSYEQYF. The CDR3 nucleotides are TGTGCCAGCAGTTCCCCGGGGGTAGCGGTCTCCTACGAGCAGTACTTC.